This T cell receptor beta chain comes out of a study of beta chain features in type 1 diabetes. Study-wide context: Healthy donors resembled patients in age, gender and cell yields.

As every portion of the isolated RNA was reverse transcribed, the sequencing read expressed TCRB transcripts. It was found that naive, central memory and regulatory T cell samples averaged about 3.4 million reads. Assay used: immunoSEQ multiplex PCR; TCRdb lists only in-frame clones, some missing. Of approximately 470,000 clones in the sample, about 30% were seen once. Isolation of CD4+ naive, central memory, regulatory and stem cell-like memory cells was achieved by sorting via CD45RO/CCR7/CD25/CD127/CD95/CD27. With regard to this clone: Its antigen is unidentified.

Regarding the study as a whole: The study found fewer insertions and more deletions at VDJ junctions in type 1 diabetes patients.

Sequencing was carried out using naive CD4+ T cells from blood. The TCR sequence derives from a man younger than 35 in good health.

The CDR3 coding sequence is TGTGCCTGGAGTGTTAAGGGGGCCCTTGGCGGCTACACCTTC. This codes for CAWSVKGALGGYTF. The chain has TRBV30 and TRBJ1-2; TRBD1 agrees at 7 bases. Germline V gene sequence: CDR1 GTSNPN, CDR2 SVGIG (reference sequence). V dropped 0 bases and J dropped 8; count of bases not matched to a gene: 9. This CDR3 region has 14 residues.